Included here is one T cell receptor (beta chain) sequence, with context. Its antigen target is currently unknown. Base-call qualities are not available, and no considerably larger clone is one nucleotide away. Sorted unstimulated T cells and proliferating T cells recovered from mixed lymphocyte reactions were subjected to TCRbeta CDR3 sequencing. Fresh whole blood from some ten HLA-typed healthy donors was used as the source from which PBMCs were isolated. Unstimulated CD4+ regulatory T cells were FACS-sorted to map the origin of alloreactive clones. The sample belongs to a study of siplizumab effects on memory and regulatory T cells (dated by TCRdb to between 2018 and 2021). Background for the entire study: The study looked at the effect of siplizumab, an anti-CD2 antibody, on alloreactive T-cell subsets in allogeneic mixed lymphocyte reactions made from human PBMCs. Beyond this particular receptor, the publication reports: Unstimulated naive T cells appeared to be more diverse than memory T cells, and naive cells seemed to make a substantial contribution to the alloresponse. Whether proliferating Tregs from siplizumab cultures actually had suppressive function was not functionally confirmed. A naive or memory phenotype could not be assigned to roughly 80-97% of proliferating CD4+ or CD8+ clones. Sequences below about 10^-5 frequency were poorly captured, so only a minor fraction of alloreactive clones could be mapped to unstimulated subsets. Siplizumab significantly reduced the cumulative frequency of alloreactive sequences traceable to unstimulated CD4+ memory T cells. Among mappable alloreactive CD4+ clones, an average Treg-derived fraction of over 60% was observed with siplizumab, compared with roughly 28% in control reactions.

CDR1 and CDR2 are read off the germline V gene (reference sequence) as SGHNT and YYREEE. Measured from the cysteine to the phenylalanine, the CDR3 is 14 residues long. Only the CDR3 region is kept as DNA, spanning 42 bases read in frame from base 1. V is pared back by 1 base and J by 4 bases, with 11 bases lying between the germline termini. The library was built by means of the immunoSEQ multiplex PCR assay. The deep sequencing platform assayed 80,000 to 100,000 TCR templates per sample. Genomic DNA extracted from sorted T cells was used for TCRbeta CDR3 sequencing. The source study handled its data this way. The R programming language was used for the clonal analysis of the TCRbeta CDR3 data. Unstimulated samples were compared with post-reaction CFSE-low samples to define alloreactive CD4+ and CD8+ clones. Regulatory or non-regulatory origin of alloreactive CD4+ clones was assigned by matching sequences to the sorted unstimulated Treg and non-Treg repertoires. Imported from immuneACCESS, the table was reduced by TCRdb to in-frame sequences with V and J called. These copies leave out some clones; in studies compared against another copy, an unresolved V gene accounts for under half, and the cause of the remainder is not known. V, J and clone size reflect that table, while D and trimming were determined from the DNA. The sample yields about 110,000 clones; approximately 90% were counted once. The ten largest account for about 0.7% of the sample.

The chain joins TRBV5-4 to TRBJ2-5, with the D call perhaps TRBD1 or TRBD2, as 5 bases match in each case. This sequence originates from a human donor in good health. Sequencing was carried out using Tregs sorted from blood. The CDR3 amino acid sequence is: CASSLTGRSETQYF. The DNA is as follows: TGTGCCAGCAGCTTGACGGGACGATCAGAGACCCAGTACTTC.